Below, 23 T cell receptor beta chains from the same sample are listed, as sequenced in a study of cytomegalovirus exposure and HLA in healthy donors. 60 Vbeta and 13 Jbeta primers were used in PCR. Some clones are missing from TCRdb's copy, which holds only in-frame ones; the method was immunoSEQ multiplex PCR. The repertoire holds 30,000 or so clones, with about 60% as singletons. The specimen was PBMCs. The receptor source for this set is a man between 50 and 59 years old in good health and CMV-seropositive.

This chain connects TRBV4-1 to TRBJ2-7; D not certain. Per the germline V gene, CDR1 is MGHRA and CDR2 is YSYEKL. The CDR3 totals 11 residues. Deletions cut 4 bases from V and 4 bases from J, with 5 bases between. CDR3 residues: CASSLNYEQYF. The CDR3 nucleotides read TGCGCCAGCAGCCTCAATTACGAGCAGTACTTC.

CDR3 amino acids: CASSLVAGNQPQHF. The CDR3 DNA reads as TGTGCCAGCAGCTTAGTGGCAGGGAATCAGCCCCAGCATTTT. The chain employs TRBV7-2 and TRBJ1-5; perhaps TRBD1 as D (5 bases). The ends were cut back, 1 base at V and 4 bases at J, with 8 bases in the middle. Germline V lookup: CDR1 SGHTA, CDR2 FQGNSA. The CDR3 runs 14 residues. Full variable domain (rest looked up from reference TRBV7-2 and TRBJ1-5): GAGVSQSPSNKVTEKGKDVELRCDPISGHTALYWYRQSLGQGLEFLIYFQGNSAPDKSGLPSDRFSAERTGGSVSTLTIQRTQQEDSAVYLCASSLVAGNQPQHFGDGTRLSIL.

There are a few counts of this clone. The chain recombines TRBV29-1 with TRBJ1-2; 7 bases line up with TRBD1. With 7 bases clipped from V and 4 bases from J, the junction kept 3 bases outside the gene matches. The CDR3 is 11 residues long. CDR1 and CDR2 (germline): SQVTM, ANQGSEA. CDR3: CSAGQSYGYTF. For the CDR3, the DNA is TGCAGCGCGGGACAGAGCTATGGCTACACCTTC.

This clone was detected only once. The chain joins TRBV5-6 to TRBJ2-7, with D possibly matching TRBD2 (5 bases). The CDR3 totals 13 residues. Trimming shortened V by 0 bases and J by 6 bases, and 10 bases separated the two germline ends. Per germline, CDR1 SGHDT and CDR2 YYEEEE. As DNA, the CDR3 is TGTGCCAGCAGCTTGGGGAGGAGTTCCGAGCAGTACTTC. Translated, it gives CASSLGRSSEQYF.

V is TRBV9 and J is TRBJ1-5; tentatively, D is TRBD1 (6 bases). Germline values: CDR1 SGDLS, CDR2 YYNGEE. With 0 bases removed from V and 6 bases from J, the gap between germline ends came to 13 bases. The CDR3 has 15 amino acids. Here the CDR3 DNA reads TGTGCCAGCAGCGTAGGAGTGGGGGCGGCTCAGCCCCAGCATTTT. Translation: CASSVGVGAAQPQHF.

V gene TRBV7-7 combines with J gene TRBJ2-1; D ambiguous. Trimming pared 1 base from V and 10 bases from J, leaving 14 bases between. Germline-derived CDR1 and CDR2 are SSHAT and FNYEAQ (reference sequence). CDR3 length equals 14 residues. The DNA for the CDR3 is TGTGCCAGCAGCTTAGGTCGGAGCACATCGGAGCAGTTCTTC. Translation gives CASSLGRSTSEQFF. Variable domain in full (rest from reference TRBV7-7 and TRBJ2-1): GAGVSQSPRYKVTKRGQDVTLRCDPISSHATLYWYQQALGQGPEFLTYFNYEAQPDKSGLPSDRFSAERPEGSISTLTIQRTEQRDSAMYRCASSLGRSTSEQFFGPGTRLTVL.

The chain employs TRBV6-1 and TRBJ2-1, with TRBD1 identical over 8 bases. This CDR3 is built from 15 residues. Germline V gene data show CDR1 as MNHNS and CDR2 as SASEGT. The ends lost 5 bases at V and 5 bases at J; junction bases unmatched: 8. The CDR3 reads CASSSQGAFNNEQFF. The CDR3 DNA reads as TGTGCCAGCAGTTCGCAGGGGGCCTTCAACAATGAGCAGTTCTTC.

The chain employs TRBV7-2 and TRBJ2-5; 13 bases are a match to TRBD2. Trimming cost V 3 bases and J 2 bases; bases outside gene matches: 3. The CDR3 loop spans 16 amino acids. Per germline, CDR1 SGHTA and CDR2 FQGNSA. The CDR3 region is CASSFPGLAGQETQYF. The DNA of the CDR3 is TGTGCCAGCAGCTTCCCGGGACTAGCGGGGCAAGAGACCCAGTACTTC.

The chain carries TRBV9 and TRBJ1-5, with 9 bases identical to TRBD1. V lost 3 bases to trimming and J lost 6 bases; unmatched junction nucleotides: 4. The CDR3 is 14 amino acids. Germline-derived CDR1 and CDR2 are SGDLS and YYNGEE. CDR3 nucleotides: TGTGCCAGCAGCGAGACAGGGGGTTCTCAGCCCCAGCATTTT. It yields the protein CASSETGGSQPQHF.

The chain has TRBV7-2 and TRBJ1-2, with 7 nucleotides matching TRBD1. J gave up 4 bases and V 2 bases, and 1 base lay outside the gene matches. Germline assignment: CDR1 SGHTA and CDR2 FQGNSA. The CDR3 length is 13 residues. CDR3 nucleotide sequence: TGTGCCAGCAGCTTAAACAGGGGCTATGGCTACACCTTC. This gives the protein CASSLNRGYGYTF.

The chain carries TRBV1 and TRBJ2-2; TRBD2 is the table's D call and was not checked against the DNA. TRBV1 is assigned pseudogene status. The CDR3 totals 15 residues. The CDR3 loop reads CTSINSGVNTGELFF. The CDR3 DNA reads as TGCACCAGCATAAATAGCGGAGTGAACACCGGGGAGCTGTTTTTT.

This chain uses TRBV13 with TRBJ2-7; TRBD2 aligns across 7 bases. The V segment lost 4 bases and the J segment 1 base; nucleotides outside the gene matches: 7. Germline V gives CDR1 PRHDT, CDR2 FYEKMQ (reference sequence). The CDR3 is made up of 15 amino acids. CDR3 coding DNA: TGTGCCAGCAGCTCCCGGGAGGATCCTTCCTACGAGCAGTACTTC. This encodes CASSSREDPSYEQYF.

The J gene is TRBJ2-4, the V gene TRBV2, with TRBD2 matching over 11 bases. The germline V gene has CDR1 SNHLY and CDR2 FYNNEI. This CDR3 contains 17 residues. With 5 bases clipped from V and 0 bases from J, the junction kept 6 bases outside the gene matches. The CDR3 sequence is CASSSTSGELAKNIQYF. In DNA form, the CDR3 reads TGTGCCAGCAGTTCGACTAGCGGGGAGCTAGCCAAAAACATTCAGTACTTC.

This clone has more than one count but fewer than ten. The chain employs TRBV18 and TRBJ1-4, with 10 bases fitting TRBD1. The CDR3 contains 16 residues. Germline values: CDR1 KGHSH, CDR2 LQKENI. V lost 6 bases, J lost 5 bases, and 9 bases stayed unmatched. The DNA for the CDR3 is TGTGCCAGCTCGTCGGGACAGGGGTCTCTCAATGAAAAACTGTTTTTT. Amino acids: CASSSGQGSLNEKLFF.

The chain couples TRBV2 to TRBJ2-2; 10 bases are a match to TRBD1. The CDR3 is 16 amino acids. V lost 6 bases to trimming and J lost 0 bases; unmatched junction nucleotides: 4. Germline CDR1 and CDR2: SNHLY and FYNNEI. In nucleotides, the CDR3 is TGTGCCAGCAGGGGACAGGGGAGTACGAACACCGGGGAGCTGTTTTTT. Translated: CASRGQGSTNTGELFF.

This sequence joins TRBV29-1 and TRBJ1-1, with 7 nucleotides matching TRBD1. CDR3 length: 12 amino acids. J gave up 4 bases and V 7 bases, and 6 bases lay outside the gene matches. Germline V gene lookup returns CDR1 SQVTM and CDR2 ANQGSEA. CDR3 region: CSATAGGTEAFF. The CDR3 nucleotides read TGCAGCGCTACCGCAGGGGGCACTGAAGCTTTCTTT.

The CDR3 is CASRVDSKNTEAFF. The CDR3 nucleotides are TGTGCCAGCAGAGTGGACAGTAAGAACACTGAAGCTTTCTTT. The V call is TRBV2, the J call TRBJ1-1; D may be TRBD1 (6 bases). V was pared by 6 bases and J by 1 base, with 12 bases between. The CDR3 runs 14 residues. Germline lookup yields CDR1 SNHLY and CDR2 FYNNEI.

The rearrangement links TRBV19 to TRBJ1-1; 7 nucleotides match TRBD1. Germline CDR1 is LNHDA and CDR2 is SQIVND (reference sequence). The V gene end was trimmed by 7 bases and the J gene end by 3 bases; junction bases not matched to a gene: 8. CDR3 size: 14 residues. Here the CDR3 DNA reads TGTGCCAGTAACGTCCGGACAGGAGACACTGAAGCTTTCTTT. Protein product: CASNVRTGDTEAFF. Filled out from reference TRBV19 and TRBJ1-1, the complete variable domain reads DGGITQSPKYLFRKEGQNVTLSCEQNLNHDAMYWYRQDPGQGLRLIYYSQIVNDFQKGDIAEGYSVSREKKESFPLTVTSAQKNPTAFYLCASNVRTGDTEAFFGQGTRLTVV.

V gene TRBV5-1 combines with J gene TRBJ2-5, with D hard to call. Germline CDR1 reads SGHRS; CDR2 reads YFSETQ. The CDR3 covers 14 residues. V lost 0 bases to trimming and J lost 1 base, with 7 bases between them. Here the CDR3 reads CASSLVAVQETQYF. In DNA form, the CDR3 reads TGCGCCAGCAGCTTGGTAGCAGTCCAAGAGACCCAGTACTTC. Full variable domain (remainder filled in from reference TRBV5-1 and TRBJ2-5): KAGVTQTPRYLIKTRGQQVTLSCSPISGHRSVSWYQQTPGQGLQFLFEYFSETQRNKGNFPGRFSGRQFSNSRSEMNVSTLELGDSALYLCASSLVAVQETQYFGPGTRLLVL.

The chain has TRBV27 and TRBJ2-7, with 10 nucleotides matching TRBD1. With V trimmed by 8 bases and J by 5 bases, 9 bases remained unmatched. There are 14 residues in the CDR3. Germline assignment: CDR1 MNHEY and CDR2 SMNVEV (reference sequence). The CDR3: CASASGTGEDEQYF. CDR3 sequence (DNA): TGTGCCAGCGCCTCAGGGACAGGGGAAGACGAGCAGTACTTC.

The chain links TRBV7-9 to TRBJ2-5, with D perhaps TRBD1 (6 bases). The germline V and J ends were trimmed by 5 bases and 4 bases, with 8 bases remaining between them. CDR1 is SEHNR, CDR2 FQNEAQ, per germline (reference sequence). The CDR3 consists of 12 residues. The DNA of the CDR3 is TGTGCCAGCAGCCAGGACAGAGAGACCCAGTACTTC. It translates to CASSQDRETQYF.

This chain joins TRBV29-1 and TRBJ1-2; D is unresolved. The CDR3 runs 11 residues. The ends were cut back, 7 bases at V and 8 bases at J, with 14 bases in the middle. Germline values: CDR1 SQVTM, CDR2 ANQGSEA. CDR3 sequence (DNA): TGCAGCGCTTCCCCTGGAGAGGGCTACACCTTC. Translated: CSASPGEGYTF. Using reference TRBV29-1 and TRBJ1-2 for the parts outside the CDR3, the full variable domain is SAVISQKPSRDICQRGTSLTIQCQVDSQVTMMFWYRQQPGQSLTLIATANQGSEATYESGFVIDKFPISRPNLTFSTLTVSNMSPEDSSIYLCSASPGEGYTFGSGTRLTVV.

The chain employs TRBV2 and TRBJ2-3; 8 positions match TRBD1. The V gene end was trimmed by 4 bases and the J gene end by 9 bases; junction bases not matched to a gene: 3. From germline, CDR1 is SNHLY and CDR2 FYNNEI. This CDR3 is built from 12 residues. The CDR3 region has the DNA TGTGCCAGCAGTGGCGGGACAGGAACGCAGTATTTT. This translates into CASSGGTGTQYF.